The TCR beta chain under discussion was sequenced for a study of blood T cell repertoires in COVID-19. Study as a whole: Collection of acute and convalescent COVID-19 samples took place in the United States, Italy and Spain. Sources were T cells, B-cell-depleted T cells, or PBMCs; the material itself was cDNA or gDNA.

Per the study methods: Reference gene primer amplification gave nucleated cell count estimates. Sequencing was performed with immunoSEQ multiplex PCR; in TCRdb, only in-frame clones are kept and a portion is missing. That table furnishes V, J and clone size, whereas the DNA furnished D and trimming. Here the sample spans around 170,000 clones, around 74% being singletons. The material sequenced was peripheral blood. This sequence originates from an elderly woman with acute or convalescent COVID-19.

The CDR3 DNA reads as TGTGCCAGCAGCTTAGATCATCGGCAGGGTAATCGGGAGCTGTTTTTT. This codes for CASSLDHRQGNRELFF. This sequence joins TRBV11-2 and TRBJ2-2; D is possibly TRBD1 (5 bases). From germline, CDR1 is SGHAT and CDR2 FQNNGV. This CDR3 comprises 16 residues. V lost 0 bases and J 9 bases, leaving 17 bases between the germline ends.